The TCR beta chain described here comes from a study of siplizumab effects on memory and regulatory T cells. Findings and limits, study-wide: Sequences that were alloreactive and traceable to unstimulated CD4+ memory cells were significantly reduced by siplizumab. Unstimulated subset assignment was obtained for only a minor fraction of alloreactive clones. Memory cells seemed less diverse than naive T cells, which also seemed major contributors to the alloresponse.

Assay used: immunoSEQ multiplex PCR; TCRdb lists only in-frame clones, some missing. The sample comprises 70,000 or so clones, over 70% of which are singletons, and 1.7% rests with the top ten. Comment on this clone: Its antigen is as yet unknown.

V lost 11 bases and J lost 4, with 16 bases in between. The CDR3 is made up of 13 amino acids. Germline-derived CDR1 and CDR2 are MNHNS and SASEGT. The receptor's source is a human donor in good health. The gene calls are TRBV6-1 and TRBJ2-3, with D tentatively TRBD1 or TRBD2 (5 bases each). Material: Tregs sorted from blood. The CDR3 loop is CAPEEQGPDTQYF. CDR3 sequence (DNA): TGTGCCCCGGAGGAGCAGGGACCAGATACGCAGTATTTT.